This T cell receptor beta chain is drawn from a study of T-cell reconstitution after alpha-beta-depleted transplantation in children. Study-level points and caveats: Surviving recipient T cells and thymic progenitors produced the high day-60 TCRbeta diversity seen in some patients. Expanded graft clones numbering several hundred reportedly gave rise to alpha-beta T cells about two months after transplant. Newly produced T cells mostly accounted for T-cell counts and diversity one year post-transplant.

Germline V lookup: CDR1 DFQATT, CDR2 SNEGSKA (reference sequence). CDR3 length: 15 amino acids. The V and J ends lost 6 bases and 2 bases respectively, with 18 bases between them. Construction of the TCRbeta library involved unique molecular identifiers. TCRdb re-analysed the PCR reads in MiXCR, keeping a single row per CDR3 protein. The sample shows fewer than 150,000 distinct CDR3 sequences, 20% to 25% of them seen only once. This clonotype was detected a few times. Its antigen remains unknown. The V call is TRBV20-1, the J call TRBJ2-3, with D perhaps matching TRBD1 (6 bases). This material consisted of PBMCs, mostly from graft donor cells, taken 180 days after TCRalphabeta/CD19-depleted stem cell transplant. The sequence derives from a male patient aged 2-10 years who had a stem cell transplant for chronic granulomatous disease, so the T cells may come from the graft donor. The CDR3 sequence: CSAPVLGGNTDTQYF. CDR3 nucleotides: TGCAGTGCCCCGGTCCTAGGGGGAAACACAGATACGCAGTATTTT.